Following are 5 T cell receptor beta chains from one sample sequenced in a study of blood T cells in healthy people across ages. The authors ran a second PCR of about 7 to 12 cycles using a sample-barcoded 5' primer and a J-beta primer mix. Each CDR3 protein gets one entry after TCRdb re-called the 5' RACE reads with MiXCR. The table includes over 600,000 distinct CDR3 sequences, 56% detected once. The sequenced sample consisted of blood. These receptors all come from a middle-aged man in good health.

The count of this clonotype is one. The chain uses TRBV7-8 and TRBJ2-1, with D possibly matching TRBD2 (7 bases). The CDR3 covers 15 residues. CDR1 and CDR2 from the germline V gene are SGHVS and FQNEAQ. Trimming pared 8 bases from V and 10 bases from J, leaving 24 bases between. Written as DNA, the CDR3 is TGTGCCAGCCTTGCCGGATTGGGGGGGCTACGAGAGCAGTTCTTC. Translation gives CASLAGLGGLREQFF.

This chain connects TRBV6-2 or TRBV6-3 to TRBJ2-5; either TRBD1 or TRBD2 may fit D (6 bases each). The DNA end favors TRBJ2-7, so the J call may be wrong. The CDR3 extends over 12 amino acids. CDR1 and CDR2 from the germline V gene are MNHEY and SVGEGT. CDR3 in DNA: TGTGCCAGCCGGGGGCTGTACTACGAGCAGTACTTC. It is translated as CASRGLYYEQYF.

The chain recombines TRBV27 with TRBJ2-1; D call uncertain. The length of the CDR3 is 12 residues. Trimming shortened V by 3 bases and J by 9 bases, and 9 bases separated the two germline ends. Germline CDR1 reads MNHEY; CDR2 reads SMNVEV (reference sequence). The CDR3, as DNA: TGTGCCAGCAGTTTCTACGGGTTTGAGCAGTTCTTC. Its translation is CASSFYGFEQFF.

The CDR3 sequence is CSGDRRQDGYTF. CDR3 sequence (DNA): TGCAGCGGAGACAGGCGTCAGGATGGCTACACCTTC. This chain joins TRBV29-1 and TRBJ1-2; D might be TRBD1 (6 bases). Germline V gives CDR1 SQVTM, CDR2 ANQGSEA. The ends were cut back, 7 bases at V and 6 bases at J, with 15 bases in the middle. The CDR3 is 12 amino acids.

V and J are TRBV12-5 and TRBJ1-1, with D perhaps matching TRBD1 (6 bases). Between the trimmed V and J ends, which lost 2 bases and 5 bases, there was a span of 15 bases. The CDR3 covers 15 residues. The germline CDR1 and CDR2 sequences are LGHNT and FRNRAP. The CDR3 region has the DNA TGTGCTAGTGGTTTGATTCAGGGGTCATATACTGAAGCTTTCTTT. Protein sequence: CASGLIQGSYTEAFF.